The present TCR beta chain was sequenced within a study of shared clonotypes between healthy human individuals. Deep-level assay runs were performed. TCRdb keeps only in-frame clones here, not all; method: immunoSEQ multiplex PCR. The sample holds millions of clones, more than 85% seen once. Trimming cost V 6 bases and J 7 bases, with 19 bases left between them. The CDR3 totals 15 residues. Per the germline V gene, CDR1 is MNHEY and CDR2 is SVGAGI. This clone appeared a few times. The antigen remains unidentified. Notes on the study in general: For naive CD4 cells, 5% to 6.5% of clonotypes were shared across several donors. It was the few donors that limited the genetic and exposure-history diversity represented.

A CD45RA-negative memory subset and a CD45RA+ naive subset were separated from the CD4+ cells. This chain connects TRBV6-5 to TRBJ1-5; unclear D gene. This TCR derives from a young man in good health. Some clones in this sample may be carry-over from other donors' samples. Sequencing was performed on naive CD4+ T cells from PBMCs. Documented subset: CD45RA+ positively selected. In nucleotides, the CDR3 is TGTGCCAGCAGACCACGTCCCCTTGCTGGCCAGCCCCAGCATTTT. Protein product: CASRPRPLAGQPQHF.